This T cell receptor beta chain originates from a study of T cells after yellow fever vaccination (dated by TCRdb to about 2019). Concerning the study at large: Libraries from fractions with low cell numbers were prepared with the SMART-Seq v4 Ultra Low Input RNA kit. To track T-cell clones before and after primary and booster YFV17D yellow fever vaccination, bulk TCR alpha and beta repertoires were sequenced longitudinally. Two healthy male donors, one aged 18 to 29 and one aged 30 to 40 years, made up the cohort. Blood samples were taken at several timepoints before and after primary and secondary immunization, and bulk PBMC replicates and cell subsets were isolated. The paper as a whole reports these results and caveats: Compared with the primary T-cell response, the secondary T-cell response was faster but weaker, reaching its peak on day 5 rather than on day 15. Most clones expanded after primary vaccination were re-detected after the booster (96% of CD4 and around 86% of CD8), suggesting broad memory maintenance. Because abundant contaminating clonotypes from the bulk population could be contained in FACS-sorted repertoires, computational filtering was required. A small share of clonotypes occurred in both CD4 and CD8 compartments, likely arising from convergent recombination. Because only two donors were included in the study, the extent to which the findings can be generalized is limited.

Turning to this clonotype: It has no known antigen specificity. The input lacks base qualities; no much larger clone sits a single base away.

Synthesis of TCR cDNA relied on 5'RACE template switching, a step that introduced a universal primer site along with unique molecular identifiers. Priming of cDNA synthesis was performed from both the TCR alpha and TCR beta constant segments. Two PCR steps were used to amplify libraries, with sample barcodes and sequencing adapters being added in the second step. Sequencing of libraries was done on Illumina HiSeq 2500 (2x100 bp) or NovaSeq (2x150 bp). The study's own analysis went as follows. MIGEC handled demultiplexing of reads and collapsing into UMI consensus sequences, while MiXCR performed V(D)J alignment. Vaccine-responding clonotypes were defined with edgeR using replicate PBMC samples, requiring FDR below 0.01 and a log2 fold change above 5 up to day 15. Each bulk clonotype was labeled CD4 or CD8 based on which sequenced repertoire, CD4 or CD8, contained the clonotype at higher abundance. The raw public reads went through TCRdb reprocessing: fastp at Q25, MiXCR clone calling, in-frame beta chains kept. Each CDR3 protein gets just one entry, which takes the most common genes and DNA from the rows behind it. The V and J calls follow TCRdb's processing rather than the paper's. This sample has approximately 610,000 distinct CDR3 sequences in its table, and less than 20% of those were observed once. Of the sample, 17% is held by the ten largest clones.

The germline V gene supplies CDR1 MNHNS and CDR2 SASEGT. The CDR3 numbers 15 residues from cysteine through phenylalanine. Just CDR3 DNA is preserved here, 45 bases in frame from base 1. From V the trimming removes 5 bases and from J it removes 8 bases, while the gene matches leave 7 bases of the junction unaccounted for. The treatment or condition label on this specimen signifies: live attenuated yellow fever vaccine strain. At every blood-draw timepoint, two biological replicates of bulk PBMCs were collected. A standard Ficoll-Paque protocol was used to isolate PBMCs from peripheral blood. TriZol was used to extract RNA from bulk PBMCs, CD4 and CD8 fractions, and dextramer-positive and dextramer-negative fractions.

Source: PBMCs, taken about 5 days after the first yellow fever vaccination. This TCR was sampled from a man between 18 and 29 years old who received the YFV17D yellow fever vaccine. This sequence uses TRBV6-1 and TRBJ2-4, with 12 bases matching TRBD2. The CDR3 region has the sequence CASSPASGGVDIQYF. The DNA reads TGTGCCAGCAGTCCGGCTAGCGGGGGGGTAGACATTCAGTACTTC.